This T cell receptor (beta chain) was sequenced in a study of blood T cells in healthy people across ages. Findings of the study overall: The recorded TCR beta diversity per million T cells decreased in a roughly linear manner with age.

Through a sample-barcoded 5' primer and a J-beta primer mix, a second PCR was run for 7 to 11 cycles. TCRdb reanalysed the 5' RACE reads using MiXCR and keeps one entry per CDR3 protein. Of about 1.4 million distinct CDR3 sequences listed, roughly 59% were seen once; the top ten hold 6.5% to 8.5%. On this clonotype itself: Antigen: not known.

The V gene's germline CDR1 is KGHDR and CDR2 SFDVKD. The CDR3 sequence is 13 residues long. Trimming shortened V by 6 bases and J by 4 bases, and 11 bases separated the two germline ends. This clonotype was sampled from a man aged 18 to 29 in good health. This chain connects TRBV24-1 to TRBJ1-2; the D is unclear. The sequenced sample consisted of blood. The CDR3 sequence is CATSRGPGYGYTF. For the CDR3, the DNA is TGTGCCACCAGTCGAGGGCCTGGCTATGGCTACACCTTC.